Each of the 31 T cell receptor beta chains below was sequenced from the same sample in a study of CD8 T cells in Susac syndrome. After extraction with the RNeasy kit, about 0.5 to 1 ug of the RNA was reverse transcribed using random hexamers. TCRdb reprocessed the immunoSEQ multiplex PCR reads with MiXCR, giving one entry per CDR3 protein. This sample yields approximately 260,000 distinct CDR3 sequences, of which 90% to 96% are seen a single time; 0.1% belongs to the top ten. The sample was CD4+ T cells from PBMCs. Receptors originate from a human donor with Susac syndrome.

V and J are TRBV7-6 and TRBJ2-2; D unclear. Germline V lookup: CDR1 SGHVS, CDR2 FNYEAQ. Trimming left V 2 bases short and J 4 bases short, with 11 bases between. CDR3 size: 15 residues. The CDR3 reads CASSLRPPATGELFF. The CDR3 DNA is TGTGCCAGCAGCTTAAGACCCCCGGCCACCGGGGAGCTGTTTTTT. Filled out from reference TRBV7-6 and TRBJ2-2, the complete variable domain reads GAGVSQSPRYKVTKRGQDVALRCDPISGHVSLYWYRQALGQGPEFLTYFNYEAQQDKSGLPNDRFSAERPEGSISTLTIQRTEQRDSAMYRCASSLRPPATGELFFGEGSRLTVL.

The chain has TRBV12-3 or TRBV12-4 and TRBJ2-7; D is unclear. The CDR3 runs to 12 residues. Trimming removed 6 bases from V and 1 base from J, with 7 bases in between. CDR3 in amino acids: CASRVGSYEQYF. The DNA for the CDR3 is TGTGCCAGCAGGGTGGGGTCCTACGAGCAGTACTTC.

V and J are TRBV20-1 and TRBJ2-5; possibly TRBD2 for D (6 bases). In germline, CDR1 is DFQATT, CDR2 SNEGSKA (reference sequence). The CDR3 extends over 15 amino acids. The V gene lost 2 bases and the J gene lost 1 base, with 14 bases spanning the gap. The CDR3 sequence: CSARSPSGSQETQYF. CDR3 coding DNA: TGCAGTGCTAGAAGCCCCAGCGGGTCCCAAGAGACCCAGTACTTC.

V and J are TRBV20-1 and TRBJ2-3; TRBD1 might be the D (6 bases). Germline V gives CDR1 DFQATT, CDR2 SNEGSKA (reference sequence). The CDR3 contains 14 residues. V gave up 6 bases and J gave up 0 bases, with 13 bases separating them. Written as DNA, the CDR3 is TGCAGTGCCGAAAGGACAGCTAGCACAGATACGCAGTATTTT. This gives the protein CSAERTASTDTQYF.

The rearrangement uses TRBV30 and TRBJ2-5, with D perhaps TRBD2 (6 bases). Germline CDR1 and CDR2: GTSNPN and SVGIG (reference sequence). Trimming left V 2 bases short and J 2 bases short, with 12 bases between. The CDR3 length is 14 residues. For the CDR3, the DNA is TGTGCCTGGAGTCGGGGGACGGATCAAGAGACCCAGTACTTC. This encodes CAWSRGTDQETQYF.

The J gene is TRBJ2-7, the V gene TRBV29-1; D gene ambiguous. CDR1 and CDR2 (germline): SQVTM, ANQGSEA. The CDR3 runs 13 residues. V shed 7 bases and J shed 9 bases, with 22 bases lying between them. CDR3 coding DNA: TGCAGCGCTACTGCCCAGGTGGGGTTAGTGCAGTACTTC. Its translation: CSATAQVGLVQYF.

The CDR3 DNA follows: TGTGCCAGCAGTGATCGGACTAGCGGCACAGATACGCAGTATTTT. It yields the protein CASSDRTSGTDTQYF. This chain connects TRBV2 to TRBJ2-3; 9 positions agree with TRBD2. The V and J ends lost 3 bases and 1 base, in that order; junction bases with no gene match: 2. The CDR3 runs 15 residues. CDR1 is SNHLY, CDR2 FYNNEI, per germline.

V and J are TRBV20-1 and TRBJ1-4; no clear D gene. The CDR3 has 12 residues. V was pared by 5 bases and J by 2 bases, with 6 bases between. The germline V gene has CDR1 DFQATT and CDR2 SNEGSKA (reference sequence). Here the CDR3 reads CSAPQTNEKLFF. The CDR3 bases are TGCAGTGCTCCCCAGACTAATGAAAAACTGTTTTTT.

The CDR3 sequence is CATSGRTSGISAQFF. CDR3 DNA sequence: TGTGCCACCAGTGGGCGGACTAGCGGGATCTCAGCGCAGTTCTTC. The gene calls are TRBV24-1 and TRBJ2-1; 12 nucleotides match TRBD2. The CDR3 is made up of 15 amino acids. The germline V gene encodes CDR1 KGHDR and CDR2 SFDVKD. Trimming at V came to 5 bases and at J to 12 bases, leaving 10 bases not matched to a gene.

This chain joins TRBV5-1 and TRBJ2-1; D not certain. V was pared by 0 bases and J by 8 bases, with 12 bases between. CDR1 is SGHRS and CDR2 is YFSETQ in the germline V gene. The CDR3 is 14 residues long. CDR3 protein: CASSLAVMTDEQFF. Written as DNA, the CDR3 is TGCGCCAGCAGCTTGGCAGTCATGACGGATGAGCAGTTCTTC.

The rearrangement joins TRBV5-4 to TRBJ2-7; 8 nucleotides align to TRBD2. J gave up 7 bases and V 5 bases, and 5 bases lay outside the gene matches. This CDR3 is 12 amino acids long. Germline V gives CDR1 SGHNT, CDR2 YYREEE (reference sequence). In DNA, the CDR3 is TGTGCCAGCAGACAAGCGGGAGATGAGCAGTACTTC. Amino acid sequence: CASRQAGDEQYF.

This clonotype was seen once. J is TRBJ1-4 and V is TRBV29-1; tentatively, D is TRBD1 (5 bases). The V gene's germline CDR1 is SQVTM and CDR2 ANQGSEA. This CDR3 is 13 amino acids long. The germline V and J ends were trimmed by 7 bases and 4 bases, with 13 bases remaining between them. This CDR3 is CSGRESLNEKLFF. The CDR3 region has the DNA TGCAGCGGCAGGGAGAGCCTTAATGAAAAACTGTTTTTT.

V gene TRBV15 combines with J gene TRBJ2-3; D unresolved. The CDR3 extends over 15 amino acids. The germline V gene has CDR1 LNHNV and CDR2 YYDKDF (reference sequence). V dropped 0 bases and J dropped 1 base, with 8 bases sitting between them. The CDR3 coding sequence is TGTGCCACCAGCAGAGATTCGCGAGGCACAGATACGCAGTATTTT. This codes for CATSRDSRGTDTQYF.

In its sample, this clonotype was seen a few times. The genes are TRBV7-3 and TRBJ2-2; weak D call: TRBD2 (6 bases). Trimming removed 6 bases from V and 1 base from J, with 9 bases in between. Germline lookup yields CDR1 SGHTA and CDR2 FQGTGA. This CDR3 comprises 14 residues. In DNA form, the CDR3 reads TGTGCCAGCAGTGGCGGGAAGAACACCGGGGAGCTGTTTTTT. Amino acid sequence: CASSGGKNTGELFF.

The V call is TRBV29-1, the J call TRBJ2-1; 10 nucleotides agree with TRBD2. Trimming at V came to 2 bases and at J to 4 bases, leaving 8 bases not matched to a gene. Germline lookup yields CDR1 SQVTM and CDR2 ANQGSEA. The CDR3 totals 16 residues. The CDR3 sequence is CSVELWTSGPYNEQFF. CDR3 DNA sequence: TGCAGCGTTGAACTTTGGACTAGCGGTCCTTACAATGAGCAGTTCTTC.

The J gene is TRBJ2-1, the V gene TRBV9; 7 bases fit TRBD1. Looked up from germline, CDR1 is SGDLS and CDR2 is YYNGEE. V dropped 4 bases and J dropped 8; count of bases not matched to a gene: 9. The CDR3 runs to 14 residues. The CDR3 reads CASSFRQGGDEQFF. DNA of the CDR3: TGTGCCAGCAGCTTCCGACAGGGTGGGGATGAGCAGTTCTTC.

The J gene is TRBJ2-3, the V gene TRBV20-1; TRBD1 matches at 8 bases. CDR3 length equals 17 residues. The germline CDR1 and CDR2 sequences are DFQATT and SNEGSKA (reference sequence). The trim removed 3 bases at V and 7 bases at J, leaving 18 bases unmatched. The CDR3 sequence is CSASHTPGGESLNTQYF. CDR3 in DNA: TGCAGTGCTAGTCATACTCCAGGGGGCGAGTCCCTTAATACGCAGTATTTT.

The chain recombines TRBV27 with TRBJ1-2, with 10 bases that match TRBD1. Germline V gene sequence: CDR1 MNHEY, CDR2 SMNVEV (reference sequence). The junction had 6 bases not matched to a gene; V was cut back by 7 bases and J by 7 bases. CDR3 size: 13 residues. The CDR3 nucleotides are TGTGCCAGCACTCCGGGGGACAGGGGTGGCTACACCTTC. Translating it yields CASTPGDRGGYTF.

The chain combines TRBV7-3 with TRBJ1-1; 9 positions agree with TRBD1. In germline, CDR1 is SGHTA, CDR2 FQGTGA. CDR3 size: 14 residues. V dropped 5 bases and J dropped 1; count of bases not matched to a gene: 2. This chain's CDR3 is CASSKDRGNTEAFF. The CDR3 nucleotides are TGTGCCAGCAGCAAGGACAGGGGGAACACTGAAGCTTTCTTT.

This clonotype came up a few times. V and J are TRBV28 and TRBJ2-1; D unclear. The CDR3 length is 11 residues. Germline assignment: CDR1 MDHEN and CDR2 SYDVKM. With 3 bases removed from V and 8 bases from J, the gap between germline ends came to 5 bases. CDR3 sequence reads: CASSLRHEQFF. The CDR3 coding sequence is TGTGCCAGCAGTTTGAGGCATGAGCAGTTCTTC.

CDR3 sequence (DNA): TGTGCCAGCAGCTTTGATGCTAGGAACGAGCAGTTCTTC. This translates into CASSFDARNEQFF. This chain uses TRBV12-3 or TRBV12-4 with TRBJ2-1; D is unclear. Trimming stripped 6 bases from V and 10 bases from J, with 16 bases between. This CDR3 spans 13 amino acids.

As DNA, the CDR3 is TGTGCCAGCAGTCGTACAGCTCCTGGGGCCAACGTCCTGACTTTC. It specifies CASSRTAPGANVLTF. The genes are TRBV14 and TRBJ2-6, with unresolved D. CDR1 is SGHDN and CDR2 is FVKESK in the germline V gene. The germline V and J ends were trimmed by 6 bases and 2 bases, with 11 bases remaining between them. The CDR3 loop spans 15 amino acids.

The gene calls are TRBV28 and TRBJ2-7; 10 bases agree with TRBD1. Trimming removed 4 bases from V and 11 bases from J; junction bases left unmatched: 14. The CDR3 is 15 residues long. Germline values: CDR1 MDHEN, CDR2 SYDVKM. The CDR3 sequence: CASSSGQGVPLGEYF. CDR3 coding DNA: TGTGCCAGCAGTTCCGGACAGGGGGTCCCCTTGGGAGAGTACTTC.

The chain uses TRBV29-1 and TRBJ1-2, with D possibly TRBD1 on 6 matching bases. Trimming removed 5 bases at V and 7 bases at J, with 20 bases between. CDR3 size: 14 residues. Germline loops: CDR1 SQVTM, CDR2 ANQGSEA. CDR3 in DNA: TGCAGCGTTCGCGGGGGCGCGGTGACGTTTGGCTACACCTTC. Encoded protein: CSVRGGAVTFGYTF.

In this sample, this clonotype turned up once. The V and J genes are TRBV15 and TRBJ2-1, with D unclear. Germline CDR1 reads LNHNV; CDR2 reads YYDKDF (reference sequence). This CDR3 region has 15 residues. The germline V and J ends were trimmed by 0 bases and 8 bases, with 14 bases remaining between them. CDR3 loop: CATSRETRALDEQFF. CDR3 sequence (DNA): TGTGCCACCAGCAGAGAAACCCGAGCGCTCGATGAGCAGTTCTTC.

This clonotype was recorded only once. This sequence joins TRBV7-9 and TRBJ2-7; 7 bases agree with TRBD1. Trimming at V came to 2 bases and at J to 2 bases, leaving 3 bases not matched to a gene. The CDR3 contains 14 residues. CDR1 is SEHNR, CDR2 FQNEAQ, per germline (reference sequence). This CDR3 reads CASSLLQGAYEQYF. CDR3 DNA: TGTGCCAGCAGCTTACTCCAGGGGGCCTACGAGCAGTACTTC. Based on the CDR3 plus reference TRBV7-9 and TRBJ2-7, the full variable domain is DTGVSQNPRHKITKRGQNVTFRCDPISEHNRLYWYRQTLGQGPEFLTYFQNEAQLEKSRLLSDRFSAERPKGSFSTLEIQRTEQGDSAMYLCASSLLQGAYEQYFGPGTRLTVT.

This clonotype is a singleton in its sample. The rearrangement uses TRBV6-4 and TRBJ1-2, with D unresolved. CDR3 length: 14 residues. CDR1 MRHNA and CDR2 SNTAGT come from the germline V gene. Trimming cost V 3 bases and J 4 bases, with 12 bases left between them. CDR3: CASSEEGSSYGYTF. In DNA, the CDR3 is TGTGCCAGCAGTGAGGAGGGATCAAGCTATGGCTACACCTTC.

This chain's CDR3 is CASGAGYNEQFF. CDR3 bases: TGTGCCAGTGGGGCGGGGTACAATGAGCAGTTCTTC. The rearrangement links TRBV7-3 to TRBJ2-1; D possibly corresponds to TRBD2 (6 bases). Per germline, CDR1 SGHTA and CDR2 FQGTGA. Between the trimmed V and J ends, which lost 9 bases and 4 bases, there was a span of 10 bases. This CDR3 region has 12 residues.

This sequence joins TRBV20-1 and TRBJ1-1; possibly TRBD1 for D (6 bases). Trimming shortened V by 0 bases and J by 5 bases, and 19 bases separated the two germline ends. Germline loops: CDR1 DFQATT, CDR2 SNEGSKA (reference sequence). This CDR3 is 16 amino acids long. The CDR3 bases are TGCAGTGCTAGAGATTTAGGGGGGGGTGAACGGACTGAAGCTTTCTTT. It encodes CSARDLGGGERTEAFF.

The CDR3 protein is CASSFLSGTGVREQYF. The CDR3 DNA reads TGTGCCAGCAGTTTCTTATCCGGGACAGGGGTACGCGAGCAGTACTTC. The gene calls are TRBV12-3 or TRBV12-4 and TRBJ2-7; 10 bases map to TRBD1. With 3 bases clipped from V and 6 bases from J, the junction kept 11 bases outside the gene matches. The CDR3 is made up of 16 amino acids.

This clonotype was counted a single time. This chain connects TRBV25-1 to TRBJ1-3, with TRBD1 matching over 8 bases. CDR1 is MGHDK, CDR2 SYGVNS, per germline. V dropped 4 bases and J dropped 2; count of bases not matched to a gene: 4. The CDR3 is made up of 15 amino acids. CDR3 sequence (DNA): TGTGCCAGCAGTGCCCCCAGGGGGCCTGGAAACACCATATATTTT. It is translated as CASSAPRGPGNTIYF.